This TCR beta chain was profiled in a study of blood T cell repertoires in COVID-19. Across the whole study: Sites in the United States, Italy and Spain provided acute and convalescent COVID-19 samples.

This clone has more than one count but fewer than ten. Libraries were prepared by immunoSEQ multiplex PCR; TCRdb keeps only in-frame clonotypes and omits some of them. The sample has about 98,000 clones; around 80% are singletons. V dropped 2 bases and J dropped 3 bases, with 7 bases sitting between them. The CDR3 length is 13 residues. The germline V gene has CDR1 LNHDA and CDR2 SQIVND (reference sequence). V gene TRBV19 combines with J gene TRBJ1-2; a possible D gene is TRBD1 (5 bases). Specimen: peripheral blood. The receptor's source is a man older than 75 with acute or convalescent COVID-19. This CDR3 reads CASSIRGYYGYTF. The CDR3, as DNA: TGTGCCAGTAGTATAAGGGGCTACTATGGCTACACCTTC. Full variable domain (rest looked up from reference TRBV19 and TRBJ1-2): DGGITQSPKYLFRKEGQNVTLSCEQNLNHDAMYWYRQDPGQGLRLIYYSQIVNDFQKGDIAEGYSVSREKKESFPLTVTSAQKNPTAFYLCASSIRGYYGYTFGSGTRLTVV.